This T cell receptor beta chain was recovered during a study of T cells after yellow fever vaccination. Findings of the study overall: Researchers cautioned that FACS-sorted repertoires could harbor abundant clonotypes contaminating from the bulk population. When the response was secondary, it was weaker but reached its peak faster, day 5 versus 15. Only a minor proportion of clonotypes was detected across both CD4 and CD8 compartments.

Germline CDR1 and CDR2: LGHNA and YSLEER. There are 14 residues in the CDR3. Trimming shortened V by 5 bases and J by 8 bases, and 18 bases separated the two germline ends. At least ten counts were recorded for this clonotype. Its matching antigen is unknown. 5'RACE template switching generated TCR cDNA, adding a universal primer site and UMIs. TCRdb redid the calling of the 5' RACE reads with MiXCR, one entry per CDR3 protein. Among about 260,000 distinct CDR3 sequences, about 5.2% were seen once, and the ten largest hold roughly 3%. The rearrangement uses TRBV4-3 and TRBJ1-2; D call uncertain. The sequenced sample was CD4+ T cells sorted from PBMCs, obtained on the day of the yellow fever booster vaccination. The TCR was taken from a man aged 18 to 35 who received the YFV17D yellow fever vaccine. This chain's CDR3 is CASSYNSWTAGYTF. The DNA for the CDR3 is TGCGCCAGCAGCTACAATTCTTGGACTGCGGGCTACACCTTC.